This TCR beta chain derives from a study of blood T cell repertoires in COVID-19. Whole-study context: Samples of COVID-19 (acute and convalescent) were obtained from the United States, Italy and Spain. T cells, B-cell-depleted T cells, or PBMCs supplied cDNA or gDNA.

Original methodology: Scientists estimated how many nucleated cells there were by amplifying reference gene primers. Using immunoSEQ multiplex PCR, the repertoire was profiled, and TCRdb retains in-frame clones only, with some absent. D and trimming were read from the DNA, whereas the V and J calls and clone size are those reported in that table. The sample lists fewer than 150,000 clones, around 76% occurring once. Per germline, CDR1 ENHRY and CDR2 SYGVKD. The V end lost 10 bases, the J end lost 3 bases, and 16 bases lay between the germline ends. The CDR3 has 13 amino acids. The chain joins TRBV10-3 to TRBJ2-7; possible D gene TRBD1, 7 bases. The specimen was peripheral blood. The source of this sequence is a man in his 70s with acute or convalescent COVID-19. CDR3: CATGGTDFYEQYF. CDR3 nucleotide sequence: TGTGCCACTGGGGGGACAGATTTCTACGAGCAGTACTTC.